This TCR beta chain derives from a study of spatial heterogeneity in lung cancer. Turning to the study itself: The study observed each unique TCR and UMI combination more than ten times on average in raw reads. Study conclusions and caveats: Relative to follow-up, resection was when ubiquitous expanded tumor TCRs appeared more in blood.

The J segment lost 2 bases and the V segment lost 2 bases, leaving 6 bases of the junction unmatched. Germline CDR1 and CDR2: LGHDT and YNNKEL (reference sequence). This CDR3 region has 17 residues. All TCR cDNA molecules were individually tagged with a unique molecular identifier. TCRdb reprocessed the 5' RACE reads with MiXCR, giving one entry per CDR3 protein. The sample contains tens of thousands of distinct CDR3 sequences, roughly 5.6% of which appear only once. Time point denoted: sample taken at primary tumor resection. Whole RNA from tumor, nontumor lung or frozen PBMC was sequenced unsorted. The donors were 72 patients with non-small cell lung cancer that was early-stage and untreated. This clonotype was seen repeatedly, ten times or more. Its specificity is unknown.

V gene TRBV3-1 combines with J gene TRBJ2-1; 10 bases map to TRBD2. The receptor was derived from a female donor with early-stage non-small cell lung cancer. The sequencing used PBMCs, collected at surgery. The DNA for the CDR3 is TGTGCCAGCAGCCAACAATTGACTAGCGGGCCCTACAATGAGCAGTTCTTC. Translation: CASSQQLTSGPYNEQFF.